A single sample gave rise to the 31 T cell receptor beta chains below, sequenced in a study of T cells in localized non-small cell lung cancer (TCRdb year 2020). Libraries were built with the immunoSEQ multiplex PCR assay. The table comes from immuneACCESS by way of TCRdb, which keeps in-frame sequences with V and J called. Part of the clones is missing from these tables; in studies checked, under half for an unresolved V gene and the rest for unknown reasons. This sample comprises about 92,000 clones, roughly 93% of them detected only once. The ten biggest clones cover over 4% of the sample. The sequencing used PBMCs, collected before any cancer treatment. The receptors were gathered from a woman aged 35-75 years with stage II squamous cell lung carcinoma.

Only one count was recorded for this clone. The genes are TRBV19 and TRBJ1-5, with a weak D call TRBD1 (6 bases). Germline lookup yields CDR1 LNHDA and CDR2 SQIVND (reference sequence). This CDR3 comprises 15 residues. Trimming removed 6 bases at V and 0 bases at J, with 12 bases between. CDR3 bases: TGTGCCAGTAGCCTGACAGGAGATAGCAATCAGCCCCAGCATTTT. Its protein product is CASSLTGDSNQPQHF.

This sequence joins TRBV6-1 and TRBJ1-2, with D tentatively TRBD1 (5 bases). CDR3 length equals 16 residues. Germline CDR1 reads MNHNS; CDR2 reads SASEGT. Trimming removed 1 base from V and 2 bases from J, with 14 bases in between. The CDR3 reads CASSEGLEGINYGYTF. In DNA, the CDR3 is TGTGCCAGCAGTGAAGGATTAGAGGGGATAAACTATGGCTACACCTTC.

The J gene is TRBJ1-1, the V gene TRBV14; D remains ambiguous. The CDR3 is made up of 15 amino acids. V was trimmed by 0 bases and J by 4 bases, leaving 12 bases between them. Germline-derived CDR1 and CDR2 are SGHDN and FVKESK. The CDR3 loop reads CASSQDLGKLTEAFF. The CDR3 DNA follows: TGTGCCAGCAGCCAAGATTTGGGAAAACTCACTGAAGCTTTCTTT.

The chain's CDR3 is CASSVSWQSGYTF. The CDR3 DNA follows: TGTGCCAGCAGTGTGTCGTGGCAAAGCGGCTACACCTTC. This rearrangement joins TRBV2 to TRBJ1-2; no clear D. Trimming pared 4 bases from V and 8 bases from J, leaving 14 bases between. Looked up from germline, CDR1 is SNHLY and CDR2 is FYNNEI. The CDR3 totals 13 residues.

This sequence joins TRBV5-1 and TRBJ1-2, with 11 bases fitting TRBD1. J lost 6 bases, V lost 3 bases, and 10 bases had no gene match. The germline gives CDR1 SGHRS, CDR2 YFSETQ. The CDR3 contains 16 residues. CDR3 amino acids: CASSSGQGVTLDGYTF. The CDR3 region has the DNA TGCGCCAGCAGCTCGGGACAGGGGGTAACTTTGGATGGCTACACCTTC.

V gene TRBV7-8 combines with J gene TRBJ2-5; D is unclear. The CDR3 has 11 amino acids. Germline loops: CDR1 SGHVS, CDR2 FQNEAQ. V was pared by 3 bases and J by 4 bases, with 3 bases between. CDR3 in amino acids: CASSFTETQYF. The CDR3 region has the DNA TGTGCCAGCAGCTTTACAGAGACCCAGTACTTC.

The chain employs TRBV6-5 and TRBJ1-1, with unresolved D. Per the germline V gene, CDR1 is MNHEY and CDR2 is SVGAGI. The CDR3 totals 11 residues. V lost 6 bases to trimming and J lost 8 bases, with 10 bases between them. CDR3 sequence (DNA): TGTGCCAGCAGCCAACTGGAGGAAGCTTTCTTT. Residues: CASSQLEEAFF.

The chain is built from TRBV29-1 and TRBJ1-1; possibly TRBD1 for D (5 bases). Germline loops: CDR1 SQVTM, CDR2 ANQGSEA. The CDR3 is 14 amino acids. V dropped 5 bases and J dropped 3 bases, with 16 bases sitting between them. The chain's CDR3 is CSVIADSPYTEAFF. The CDR3 nucleotides are TGCAGCGTTATAGCCGACAGCCCCTACACTGAAGCTTTCTTT.

V usage is TRBV28 and J usage is TRBJ2-7, with 9 bases fitting TRBD2. The CDR3 is made up of 15 amino acids. The V gene end was trimmed by 6 bases and the J gene end by 0 bases; junction bases not matched to a gene: 6. CDR1 and CDR2 (germline): MDHEN, SYDVKM. The CDR3 DNA follows: TGTGCCAGCAGCAAAAGACTAGCGGACTCCTACGAGCAGTACTTC. As protein: CASSKRLADSYEQYF.

The chain links TRBV7-2 to TRBJ1-5; D possibly corresponds to TRBD1 (5 bases). Trimming cost V 5 bases and J 7 bases, with 18 bases left between them. Germline-derived CDR1 and CDR2 are SGHTA and FQGNSA. The CDR3 is made up of 15 amino acids. Here the CDR3 DNA reads TGTGCCAGCAGCGCCCTGTCAGGGACGGAGCAGCCCCAGCATTTT. Its protein product is CASSALSGTEQPQHF.

The genes are TRBV5-1 and TRBJ1-3; D unclear. Deletions cut 1 base from V and 0 bases from J, with 8 bases between. Germline CDR1 is SGHRS and CDR2 is YFSETQ. The CDR3 is 15 amino acids. CDR3 protein: CASSLRSASGNTIYF. DNA of the CDR3: TGCGCCAGCAGCTTGAGGAGTGCCTCTGGAAACACCATATATTTT.

This chain links TRBV19 with TRBJ2-6; possible D gene TRBD1, 5 bases. This CDR3 is 22 amino acids long. Germline-derived CDR1 and CDR2 are LNHDA and SQIVND (reference sequence). Trimming removed 5 bases at V and 1 base at J, with 30 bases between. For the CDR3, the DNA is TGTGCCAGTAGTCTCAGGGCACAGGCTTTCTCGAGTTCTATATCTGGGGCCAACGTCCTGACTTTC. Translated: CASSLRAQAFSSSISGANVLTF. The entire variable domain, with the rest obtained from reference TRBV19 and TRBJ2-6, is as follows: DGGITQSPKYLFRKEGQNVTLSCEQNLNHDAMYWYRQDPGQGLRLIYYSQIVNDFQKGDIAEGYSVSREKKESFPLTVTSAQKNPTAFYLCASSLRAQAFSSSISGANVLTFGAGSRLTVL.

The rearrangement joins TRBV10-3 to TRBJ2-1; TRBD1 is a possible D gene (6 bases). Germline V gives CDR1 ENHRY, CDR2 SYGVKD. The ends were cut back, 8 bases at V and 7 bases at J, with 18 bases in the middle. The CDR3 has 14 amino acids. The chain's CDR3 is CAIGSQGIKNEQFF. CDR3 DNA: TGTGCCATCGGGAGCCAGGGGATAAAGAATGAGCAGTTCTTC.

DNA for the CDR3: TGTGCCAGCAGTGACAGGTACACTGAAGCTTTCTTT. This codes for CASSDRYTEAFF. This rearrangement joins TRBV6-1 to TRBJ1-1; D gene unclear. In germline, CDR1 is MNHNS, CDR2 SASEGT. This CDR3 comprises 12 residues. V was clipped by 3 bases and J by 3 bases, with 5 bases between them.

The gene calls are TRBV7-2 and TRBJ2-5, with 8 bases that match TRBD2. The CDR3 covers 14 residues. CDR1 is SGHTA, CDR2 FQGNSA, per germline. V lost 5 bases and J lost 5; bases outside the gene matches: 7. The CDR3 sequence: CASSQRGPGETQYF. Here the CDR3 DNA reads TGTGCCAGCAGCCAGCGGGGGCCGGGGGAGACCCAGTACTTC.

This chain links TRBV9 with TRBJ1-3; D call uncertain. Trimming shortened V by 4 bases and J by 0 bases, and 11 bases separated the two germline ends. This CDR3 comprises 15 residues. Germline V lookup: CDR1 SGDLS, CDR2 YYNGEE. For the CDR3, the DNA is TGTGCCAGCAGCCCCATTAAGAGCTCTGGAAACACCATATATTTT. Translating it yields CASSPIKSSGNTIYF.

The J gene is TRBJ1-2, the V gene TRBV19, with a possible D match to TRBD1 (5 bases). The length of the CDR3 is 11 residues. With 5 bases removed from V and 8 bases from J, the gap between germline ends came to 9 bases. Germline lookup yields CDR1 LNHDA and CDR2 SQIVND (reference sequence). CDR3 sequence reads: CASSPGGGYTF. The CDR3, as DNA: TGTGCCAGTAGTCCGGGGGGAGGCTACACCTTC.

The chain uses TRBV18 and TRBJ1-3; D uncertain. The CDR3 extends over 14 amino acids. CDR1 and CDR2 (germline): KGHSH, LQKENI. V was shortened by 0 bases and J by 4 bases, with 7 bases between the two germline ends. CDR3 sequence reads: CASSPPSGGNTIYF. The CDR3 nucleotides are TGTGCCAGCTCACCACCCTCCGGGGGAAACACCATATATTTT.

This clone was counted a few times. The chain couples TRBV5-1 to TRBJ1-2, with D maybe TRBD1 (6 bases). V was trimmed by 6 bases and J by 3 bases, leaving 15 bases between them. Looked up from germline, CDR1 is SGHRS and CDR2 is YFSETQ. The CDR3 runs 14 residues. The CDR3 spells CASTPSGGHYGYTF. CDR3 DNA sequence: TGCGCCAGCACCCCCAGCGGGGGCCACTATGGCTACACCTTC.

The rearrangement joins TRBV10-2 to TRBJ2-3; 8 bases match TRBD1. CDR1 WSHSY and CDR2 SAAADI come from the germline V gene. V lost 2 bases and J lost 1; bases outside the gene matches: 2. CDR3 length: 15 residues. CDR3 coding DNA: TGCGCCAGCAGTGAGGGACAGGGCCGCACAGATACGCAGTATTTT. It specifies CASSEGQGRTDTQYF.

The gene calls are TRBV30 and TRBJ2-6; 7 nucleotides line up with TRBD1. Germline CDR1 is GTSNPN and CDR2 is SVGIG (reference sequence). CDR3 size: 16 residues. The CDR3 bases are TGTGCAAAGAGGGGGCGAAGTCCCTCTGGGGCCAACGTCCTGACTTTC. Translating gives CAKRGRSPSGANVLTF.

CDR3 region: CASSAAGQLSGNTIYF. CDR3 bases: TGTGCCAGCAGTGCCGCTGGACAGCTCTCTGGAAACACCATATATTTT. The chain links TRBV28 to TRBJ1-3; D possibly corresponds to TRBD1 (6 bases). The germline V gene has CDR1 MDHEN and CDR2 SYDVKM. The V end lost 5 bases, the J end lost 0 bases, and 14 bases lay between the germline ends. The CDR3 length is 16 residues. Filled out from reference TRBV28 and TRBJ1-3, the complete variable domain reads DVKVTQSSRYLVKRTGEKVFLECVQDMDHENMFWYRQDPGLGLRLIYFSYDVKMKEKGDIPEGYSVSREKKERFSLILESASTNQTSMYLCASSAAGQLSGNTIYFGEGSWLTVV.

In its sample, this clone was seen once. This chain connects TRBV30 to TRBJ1-2, with D possibly TRBD1 on 6 matching bases. CDR1 is GTSNPN, CDR2 SVGIG, per germline (reference sequence). The CDR3 length is 14 residues. Between the trimmed V and J ends, which lost 3 bases and 7 bases, there was a span of 18 bases. In DNA form, the CDR3 reads TGTGCCTGGAGCTTGGGGGGGGGCCTCGGTGGCTACACCTTC. Residues: CAWSLGGGLGGYTF. Full variable domain (remainder filled in from reference TRBV30 and TRBJ1-2): SQTIHQWPATLVQPVGSPLSLECTVEGTSNPNLYWYRQAAGRGLQLLFYSVGIGQISSEVPQNLSASRPQDRQFILSSKKLLLSDSGFYLCAWSLGGGLGGYTFGSGTRLTVV.

V gene TRBV4-1 combines with J gene TRBJ1-3; no clear D gene. V was trimmed by 2 bases and J by 1 base, leaving 15 bases between them. From germline, CDR1 is MGHRA and CDR2 YSYEKL. The CDR3 runs to 17 residues. The CDR3 sequence is CASSQRTPEGSGNTIYF. The DNA for the CDR3 is TGCGCCAGCAGCCAACGGACCCCTGAGGGTTCTGGAAACACCATATATTTT.

The J gene is TRBJ2-2, the V gene TRBV5-6; D not certain. Germline loops: CDR1 SGHDT, CDR2 YYEEEE. The ends were cut back, 0 bases at V and 7 bases at J, with 4 bases in the middle. This CDR3 comprises 12 residues. The CDR3 sequence is CASSLAIGELFF. CDR3 nucleotides: TGTGCCAGCAGCTTGGCCATCGGGGAGCTGTTTTTT.

The gene calls are TRBV5-4 and TRBJ2-3; D assignment may be TRBD1 or TRBD2 (5 bases each). The germline gives CDR1 SGHNT, CDR2 YYREEE (reference sequence). The V gene lost 4 bases and the J gene lost 6 bases, with 15 bases spanning the gap. This CDR3 spans 14 amino acids. CDR3 amino acids: CASSRDPLFDTQYF. The CDR3 DNA reads as TGTGCCAGCAGCCGGGACCCCCTCTTTGATACGCAGTATTTT.

J is TRBJ2-7 and V is TRBV6-5, with 7 bases fitting TRBD1. The trim removed 1 base at V and 5 bases at J, leaving 2 bases unmatched. Germline CDR1 and CDR2: MNHEY and SVGAGI. This CDR3 has 13 amino acids. CDR3 amino acids: CASSYWTGDEQYF. The CDR3 bases are TGTGCCAGCAGTTACTGGACAGGAGACGAGCAGTACTTC.

CDR3 protein: CASGLAGFVGGTDTQYF. CDR3 in DNA: TGCGCCAGCGGACTAGCGGGGTTCGTAGGCGGCACAGATACGCAGTATTTT. The V gene is TRBV5-1, the J gene TRBJ2-3; TRBD2 agrees at 12 bases. Looked up from germline, CDR1 is SGHRS and CDR2 is YFSETQ. Unmatched junction bases numbered 10, after V lost 7 bases and J lost 1 base. The CDR3 covers 17 residues.

The CDR3 protein is CASSNRQGSYEQYF. In nucleotides, the CDR3 is TGTGCCAGCAGCAACCGACAGGGATCCTACGAGCAGTACTTC. V gene TRBV21-1 combines with J gene TRBJ2-7; the table assigns TRBD1, which was not confirmed against the DNA. TRBV21-1 is a documented pseudogene. CDR3 length: 14 residues.

The rearrangement links TRBV27 to TRBJ1-1; no definite D call. The CDR3 consists of 13 residues. V gave up 5 bases and J gave up 1 base, with 8 bases separating them. Germline V CDR1 and CDR2: MNHEY, SMNVEV (reference sequence). The CDR3: CASSLVGNTEAFF. As DNA, the CDR3 is TGTGCCAGCAGTCTCGTGGGGAACACTGAAGCTTTCTTT.

The rearrangement joins TRBV5-1 to TRBJ1-4, with a weak D call TRBD1 (6 bases). Germline lookup yields CDR1 SGHRS and CDR2 YFSETQ. V was clipped by 5 bases and J by 8 bases, with 13 bases between them. The CDR3 has 13 residues. CDR3 in amino acids: CASSEQGREKLFF. As DNA, the CDR3 is TGCGCCAGCAGTGAACAGGGAAGAGAAAAACTGTTTTTT.